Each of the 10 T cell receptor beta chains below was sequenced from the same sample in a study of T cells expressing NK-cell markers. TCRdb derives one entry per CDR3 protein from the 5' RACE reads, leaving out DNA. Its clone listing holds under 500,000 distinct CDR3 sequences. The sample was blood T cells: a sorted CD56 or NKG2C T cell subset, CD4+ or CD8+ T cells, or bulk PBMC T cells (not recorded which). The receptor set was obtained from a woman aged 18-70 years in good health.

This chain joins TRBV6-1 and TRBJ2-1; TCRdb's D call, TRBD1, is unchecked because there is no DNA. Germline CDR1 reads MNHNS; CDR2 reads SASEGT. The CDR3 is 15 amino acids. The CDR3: CAAALTGSYYNEQFF.

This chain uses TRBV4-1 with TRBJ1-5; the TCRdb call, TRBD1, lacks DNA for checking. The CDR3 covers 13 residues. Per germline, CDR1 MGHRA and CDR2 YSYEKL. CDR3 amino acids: CASSPPDRQPQHF.

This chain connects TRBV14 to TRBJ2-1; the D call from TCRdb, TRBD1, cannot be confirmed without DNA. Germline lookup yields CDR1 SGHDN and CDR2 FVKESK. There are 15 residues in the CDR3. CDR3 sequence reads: CASSQAAGGTNEQFF.

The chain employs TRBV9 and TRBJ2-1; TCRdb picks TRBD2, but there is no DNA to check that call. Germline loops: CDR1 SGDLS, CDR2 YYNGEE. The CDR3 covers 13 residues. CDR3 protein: CASSVVPEGEQFF. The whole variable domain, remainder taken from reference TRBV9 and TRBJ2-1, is DSGVTQTPKHLITATGQRVTLRCSPRSGDLSVYWYQQSLDQGLQFLIQYYNGEERAKGNILERFSAQQFPDLHSELNLSSLELGDSALYFCASSVVPEGEQFFGPGTRLTVL.

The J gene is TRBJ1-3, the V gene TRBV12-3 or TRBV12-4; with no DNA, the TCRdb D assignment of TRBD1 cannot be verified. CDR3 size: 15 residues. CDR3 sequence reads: CASSSGQGMGNTIYF.

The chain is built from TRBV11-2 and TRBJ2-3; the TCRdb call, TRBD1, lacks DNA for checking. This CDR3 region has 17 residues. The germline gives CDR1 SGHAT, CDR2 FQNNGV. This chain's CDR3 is CASSAGGGAPRTDTQYF.

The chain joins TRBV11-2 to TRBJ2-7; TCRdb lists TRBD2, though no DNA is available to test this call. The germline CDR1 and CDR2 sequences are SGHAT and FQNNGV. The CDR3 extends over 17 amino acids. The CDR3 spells CASSLDSLASGVYEQYF.

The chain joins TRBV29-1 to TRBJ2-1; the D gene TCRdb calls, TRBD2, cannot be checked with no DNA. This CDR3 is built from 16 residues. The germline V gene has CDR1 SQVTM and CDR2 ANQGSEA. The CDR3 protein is CSVRARPTSENNEQFF.

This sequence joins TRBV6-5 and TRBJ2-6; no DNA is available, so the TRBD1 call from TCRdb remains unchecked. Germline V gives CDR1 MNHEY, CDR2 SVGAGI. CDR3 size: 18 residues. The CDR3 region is CASSSPVGRALEANVLTF.

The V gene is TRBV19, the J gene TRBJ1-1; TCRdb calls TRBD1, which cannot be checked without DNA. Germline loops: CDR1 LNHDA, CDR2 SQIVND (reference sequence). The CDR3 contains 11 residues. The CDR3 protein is CASRGPWEAFF.